The rows below give T cell receptor beta chains drawn from one sample of a study of Ad26.COV2.S vaccination and SARS-CoV-2 variants. Sequencing used immunoSEQ multiplex PCR; TCRdb keeps in-frame clones, though not all of them. The data hold under 400,000 clones, with over 75% observed a single time. Sequencing was performed on peripheral blood, taken in a trial of Ad26.COV2.S vaccine versus placebo. The receptors stem from a person between 18 and 60 years old who received the Ad26.COV2.S COVID-19 vaccine or a placebo. Both conserved end residues are part of each CDR3. The D gene is left open where the match is weak. Only part of the rows carry a size: once, few, many, or a class if the clone is expanded.

d_call	clone_size	v_call	j_call	cdr3_aa	cdr3_nt
TRBD1	NA	TRBV11-3	TRBJ1-1	CASSQGQATEAFF	TGTGCCAGCAGCCAGGGACAGGCCACTGAAGCTTTCTTT
NA	NA	TRBV7-3	TRBJ2-1	CASSLTGGYNEQFF	TGTGCCAGCAGCTTAACGGGGGGCTACAATGAGCAGTTCTTC
NA	few	TRBV5-4	TRBJ1-6	CASSLEKSGPPLHF	TGTGCCAGCAGCTTGGAGAAGTCAGGGCCACCCCTCCACTTT
TRBD2	once	TRBV5-1	TRBJ2-1	CASSLGGLAGKDEQFF	TGCGCCAGCAGCTTGGGGGGGCTAGCGGGCAAGGATGAGCAGTTCTTC
TRBD1	NA	TRBV7-9	TRBJ1-5	CASSLEIGQGNQPQHF	TGTGCCAGCAGCTTAGAGATCGGACAGGGGAATCAGCCCCAGCATTTT
NA	NA	TRBV2	TRBJ2-7	CASSPYRGGGYEQYF	TGTGCCAGCAGTCCCTACAGGGGAGGTGGCTACGAGCAGTACTTC
NA	NA	TRBV6-2/TRBV6-3	TRBJ1-2	CASSAGSGYGYTF	TGTGCCAGCAGCGCAGGGAGTGGATATGGCTACACCTTC
NA	NA	TRBV3-1/TRBV3-2	TRBJ2-2	CASSQGGGHQTGELFF	TGTGCCAGCAGCCAAGGTGGGGGGCACCAGACCGGGGAGCTGTTTTTT
NA	NA	TRBV5-1	TRBJ2-7	CASSLIRAGVAYEQYF	TGCGCCAGCAGCTTGATTCGGGCAGGGGTCGCCTACGAGCAGTACTTC
NA	NA	TRBV19	TRBJ2-3	CASSILAGTDTQYF	TGTGCCAGTAGTATCTTAGCTGGCACAGATACGCAGTATTTT
TRBD1	NA	TRBV15	TRBJ1-5	CATSRERQGNQPQHF	TGTGCCACCAGCAGAGAAAGACAGGGTAATCAGCCCCAGCATTTT
TRBD1	NA	TRBV7-9	TRBJ2-3	CASSYGDSSTDTQYF	TGTGCCAGCAGCTACGGGGACAGTAGCACAGATACGCAGTATTTT
NA	NA	TRBV21-1	TRBJ1-5	CASSKVYLINQPQHF	TGTGCCAGCAGCAAAGTGTATCTGATCAATCAGCCCCAGCATTTT
NA	once	TRBV23-1	TRBJ1-3	CASTNPTGTGNTIYF	TGCGCCAGCACCAACCCGACAGGCACTGGAAACACCATATATTTT
NA	NA	TRBV9	TRBJ2-7	CASSLHGGASGEQYF	TGTGCCAGCAGCCTCCATGGGGGGGCGTCCGGGGAGCAGTACTTC
TRBD1	once	TRBV19	TRBJ1-2	CASTPRGQGGNYGYTF	TGTGCCAGTACCCCCCGCGGTCAGGGGGGTAACTATGGCTACACCTTC
NA	NA	TRBV19	TRBJ1-3	CASSIGHLAGNTIYF	TGTGCCAGTAGTATCGGACACTTGGCTGGAAACACCATATATTTT
NA	NA	TRBV5-1	TRBJ2-5	CASSPQVGVQETQYF	TGCGCCAGCAGCCCTCAAGTGGGGGTACAAGAGACCCAGTACTTC
TRBD2	NA	TRBV7-3	TRBJ2-3	CASSHSGGYTDTQYF	TGTGCCAGCAGCCATAGCGGGGGGTACACAGATACGCAGTATTTT
TRBD1	NA	TRBV14	TRBJ1-6	CASSQDSTGVSPLHF	TGTGCCAGCAGCCAAGATTCAACAGGGGTTTCACCCCTCCACTTT
NA	NA	TRBV19	TRBJ1-2	CASSIAPEYGYTF	TGTGCCAGTAGTATAGCCCCCGAATATGGCTACACCTTC
TRBD2	NA	TRBV2	TRBJ2-1	CASLSGGLYNEQFF	TGTGCCAGCCTTAGCGGGGGGCTCTACAATGAGCAGTTCTTC
NA	NA	TRBV6-1	TRBJ1-1	CASSEGGLITEAFF	TGTGCCAGCAGTGAAGGGGGATTGATCACTGAAGCTTTCTTT
TRBD1	NA	TRBV5-1	TRBJ1-4	CASSPGQGAGRDEKLFF	TGCGCCAGCAGCCCCGGACAGGGGGCCGGGCGGGATGAAAAACTGTTTTTT
NA	NA	TRBV12-3/TRBV12-4	TRBJ2-2	CASSQGTGELFF	TGTGCCAGCAGCCAGGGTACCGGGGAGCTGTTTTTT
TRBD1	once	TRBV9	TRBJ1-1	CASSVGQGRGDTEAFF	TGTGCCAGCAGCGTAGGTCAGGGCAGGGGGGACACTGAAGCTTTCTTT